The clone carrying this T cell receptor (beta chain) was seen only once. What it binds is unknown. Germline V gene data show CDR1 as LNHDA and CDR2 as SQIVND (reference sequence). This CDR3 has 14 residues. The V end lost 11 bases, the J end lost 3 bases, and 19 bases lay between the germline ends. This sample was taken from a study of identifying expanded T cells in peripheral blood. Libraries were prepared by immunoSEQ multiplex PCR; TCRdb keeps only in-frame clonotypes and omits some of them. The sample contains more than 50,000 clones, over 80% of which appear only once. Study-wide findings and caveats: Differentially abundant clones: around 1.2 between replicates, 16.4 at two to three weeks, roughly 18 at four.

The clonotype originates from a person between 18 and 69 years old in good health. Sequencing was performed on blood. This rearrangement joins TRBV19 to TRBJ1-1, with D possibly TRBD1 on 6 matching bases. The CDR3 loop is CALQGATGDTEAFF. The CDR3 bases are TGTGCCTTACAGGGAGCAACCGGGGACACTGAAGCTTTCTTT.